This TCR beta chain was captured by sequencing in a study of blood T cells in healthy people across ages. Regarding the study as a whole: The study found more naive CD4+ cells and higher diversity in long-lived than aged donors.

This clonotype was seen only a few times. Its antigen remains unidentified. Sample-barcoded 5' priming and a J-beta primer mix drove a second PCR of roughly 7 to 11 cycles. TCRdb called the 5' RACE reads again in MiXCR, with one record for every CDR3 protein. In the table there are some 1.4 million distinct CDR3 sequences, 40% to 50% of which are singletons. The CDR3 length is 16 residues. Germline trimming cut 0 bases from V and 7 bases from J; bases unmatched to any gene: 7. Germline V gene sequence: CDR1 LNHNV, CDR2 YYDKDF (reference sequence). The chain recombines TRBV15 with TRBJ2-1; 9 bases map to TRBD1. The TCR sequence derives from a woman between 18 and 30 years old in good health. Sequencing used blood. The CDR3 loop reads CATSRDFPGQGNEQFF. DNA of the CDR3: TGTGCCACCAGCAGAGATTTCCCGGGACAGGGAAATGAGCAGTTCTTC.